The clone carrying this T cell receptor (beta chain) came up a few times. Its antigen is not known. The sample originates from a study of cytomegalovirus exposure and HLA in healthy donors. Whole-study results and caveats: Across all donors, roughly uniform sequencing depth was an assumption of the presence/absence analyses.

V dropped 1 base and J dropped 1; count of bases not matched to a gene: 2. CDR1 and CDR2 from the germline V gene are LNHNV and YYDKDF (reference sequence). This CDR3 is built from 16 residues. Vbeta (60) and Jbeta (13) primers were used in the PCR. Produced via immunoSEQ multiplex PCR; TCRdb's table is partial and in-frame only. The sample consists of 140,000 to 150,000 clones, about three quarters of them appearing once. The sequenced sample consisted of PBMCs. The clonotype comes from a man between 35 and 55 years old in good health and CMV-seropositive. The gene calls are TRBV15 and TRBJ1-5, with 9 bases matching TRBD1. Written as DNA, the CDR3 is TGTGCCACCAGCAGAGGGGACAGGGTCAGCAATCAGCCCCAGCATTTT. Translating it yields CATSRGDRVSNQPQHF.